The 2 T cell receptor beta chains reported below all come from one sample, sequenced in a study of blood T cells in healthy people across ages. Combining a sample-barcoded 5' primer with a J-beta primer mix, a second PCR ran for roughly 7 to 12 cycles. TCRdb reprocessed the 5' RACE reads with MiXCR, giving one entry per CDR3 protein. Altogether 550,000 to 750,000 distinct CDR3 sequences are present, around 21% being singletons, with the ten largest covering approximately 3.7%. Sequenced input: blood. The receptors were gathered from a man between 70 and 80 years old in good health.

Written as DNA, the CDR3 is TGTGCCAGCAGTGAGGAAGGACTACAGCCCCAGCATTTT. Translating it yields CASSEEGLQPQHF. V is TRBV6-1 and J is TRBJ1-5, with unresolved D. V gave up 3 bases and J gave up 7 bases, with 10 bases separating them. The CDR3 has 13 amino acids. Per germline, CDR1 MNHNS and CDR2 SASEGT.

This clonotype was seen at least ten times. The rearrangement joins TRBV29-1 to TRBJ2-7; 8 bases fit TRBD1. CDR3 length: 13 residues. Germline V CDR1 and CDR2: SQVTM, ANQGSEA. The trim removed 4 bases at V and 4 bases at J, leaving 6 bases unmatched. The DNA of the CDR3 is TGCAGCGTTGGACAGGGGCCTTTATACGAGCAGTACTTC. Amino acids: CSVGQGPLYEQYF.